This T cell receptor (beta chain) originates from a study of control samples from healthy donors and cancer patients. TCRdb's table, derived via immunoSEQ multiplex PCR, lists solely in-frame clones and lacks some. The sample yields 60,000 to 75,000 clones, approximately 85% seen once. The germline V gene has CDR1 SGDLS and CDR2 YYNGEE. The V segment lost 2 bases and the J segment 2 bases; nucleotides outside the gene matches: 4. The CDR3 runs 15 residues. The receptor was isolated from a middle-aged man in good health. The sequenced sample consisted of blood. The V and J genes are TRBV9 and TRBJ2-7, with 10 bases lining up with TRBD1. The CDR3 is CASSVRGQGPYEQYF. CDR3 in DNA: TGTGCCAGCAGCGTTAGGGGACAGGGGCCCTACGAGCAGTACTTC.